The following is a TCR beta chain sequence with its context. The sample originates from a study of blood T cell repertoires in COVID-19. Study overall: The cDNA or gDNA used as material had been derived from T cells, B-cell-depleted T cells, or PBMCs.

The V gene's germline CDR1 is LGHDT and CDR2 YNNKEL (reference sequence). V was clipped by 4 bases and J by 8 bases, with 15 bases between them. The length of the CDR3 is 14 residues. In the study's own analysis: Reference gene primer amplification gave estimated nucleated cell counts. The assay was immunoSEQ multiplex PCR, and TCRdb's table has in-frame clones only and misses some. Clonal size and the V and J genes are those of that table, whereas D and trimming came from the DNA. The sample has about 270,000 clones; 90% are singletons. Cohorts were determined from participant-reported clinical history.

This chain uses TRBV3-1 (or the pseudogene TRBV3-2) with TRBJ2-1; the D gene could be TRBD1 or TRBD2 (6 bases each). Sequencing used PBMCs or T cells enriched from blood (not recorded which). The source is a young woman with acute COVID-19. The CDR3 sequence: CASSPEGGVDEQFF. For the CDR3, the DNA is TGTGCCAGCAGCCCAGAGGGGGGAGTCGATGAGCAGTTCTTC.